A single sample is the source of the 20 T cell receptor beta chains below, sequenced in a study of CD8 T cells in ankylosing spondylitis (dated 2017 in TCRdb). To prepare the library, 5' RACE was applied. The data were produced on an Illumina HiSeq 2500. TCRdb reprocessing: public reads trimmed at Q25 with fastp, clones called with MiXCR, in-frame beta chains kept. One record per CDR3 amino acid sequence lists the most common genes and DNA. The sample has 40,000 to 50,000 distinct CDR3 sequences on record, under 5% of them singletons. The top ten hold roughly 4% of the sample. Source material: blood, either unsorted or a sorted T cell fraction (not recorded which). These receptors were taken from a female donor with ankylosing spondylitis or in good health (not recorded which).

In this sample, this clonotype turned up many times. Here the CDR3 reads CASSPRGSRTDTQYF. The CDR3 DNA reads TGTGCCAGCAGCCCCCGGGGGTCACGCACAGATACGCAGTATTTT. The rearrangement joins TRBV9 to TRBJ2-3; perhaps TRBD2 as D (6 bases). The CDR3 is 15 residues long. The V end lost 4 bases, the J end lost 1 base, and 13 bases lay between the germline ends. Germline-derived CDR1 and CDR2 are SGDLS and YYNGEE.

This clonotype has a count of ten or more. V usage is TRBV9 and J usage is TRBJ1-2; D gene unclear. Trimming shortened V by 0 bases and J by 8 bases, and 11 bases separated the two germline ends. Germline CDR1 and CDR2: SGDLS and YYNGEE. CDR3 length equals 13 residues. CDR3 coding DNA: TGTGCCAGCAGCGTAGGCGGGGAATGGGGCTACACCTTC. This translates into CASSVGGEWGYTF.

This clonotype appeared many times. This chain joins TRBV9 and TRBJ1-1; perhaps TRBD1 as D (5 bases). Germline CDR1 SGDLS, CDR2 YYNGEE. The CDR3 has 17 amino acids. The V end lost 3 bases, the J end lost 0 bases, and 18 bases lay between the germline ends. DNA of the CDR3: TGTGCCAGCAGCGAGGGGTTAGACAGATCCGTGAACACTGAAGCTTTCTTT. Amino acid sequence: CASSEGLDRSVNTEAFF.

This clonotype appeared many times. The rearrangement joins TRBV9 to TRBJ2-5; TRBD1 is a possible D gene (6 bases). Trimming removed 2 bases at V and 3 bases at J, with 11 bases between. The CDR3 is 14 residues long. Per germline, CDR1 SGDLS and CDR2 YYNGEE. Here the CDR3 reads CASSVLSGEETQYF. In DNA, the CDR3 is TGTGCCAGCAGCGTCCTTTCAGGGGAAGAGACCCAGTACTTC.

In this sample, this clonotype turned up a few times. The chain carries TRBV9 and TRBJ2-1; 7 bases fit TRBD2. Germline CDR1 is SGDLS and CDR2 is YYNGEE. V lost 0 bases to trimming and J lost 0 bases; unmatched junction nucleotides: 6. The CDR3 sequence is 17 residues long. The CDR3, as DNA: TGTGCCAGCAGCGTAGAAGCGGGGCCACGCTCCTACAATGAGCAGTTCTTC. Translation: CASSVEAGPRSYNEQFF.

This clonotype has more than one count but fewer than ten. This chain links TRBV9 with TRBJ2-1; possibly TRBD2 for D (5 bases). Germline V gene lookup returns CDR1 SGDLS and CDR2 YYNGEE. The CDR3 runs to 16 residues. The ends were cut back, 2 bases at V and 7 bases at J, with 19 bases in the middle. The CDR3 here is CASSVDHRPTGNEQFF. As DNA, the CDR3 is TGTGCCAGCAGCGTTGATCACAGACCTACGGGGAATGAGCAGTTCTTC. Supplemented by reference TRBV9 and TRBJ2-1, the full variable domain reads DSGVTQTPKHLITATGQRVTLRCSPRSGDLSVYWYQQSLDQGLQFLIQYYNGEERAKGNILERFSAQQFPDLHSELNLSSLELGDSALYFCASSVDHRPTGNEQFFGPGTRLTVL.

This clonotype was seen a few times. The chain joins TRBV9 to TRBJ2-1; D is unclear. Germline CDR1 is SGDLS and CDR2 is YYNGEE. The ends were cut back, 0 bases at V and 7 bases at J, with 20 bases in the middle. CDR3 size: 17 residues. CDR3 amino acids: CASSVATPGQKRNEQFF. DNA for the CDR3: TGTGCCAGCAGCGTAGCTACTCCCGGCCAGAAGAGAAATGAGCAGTTCTTC.

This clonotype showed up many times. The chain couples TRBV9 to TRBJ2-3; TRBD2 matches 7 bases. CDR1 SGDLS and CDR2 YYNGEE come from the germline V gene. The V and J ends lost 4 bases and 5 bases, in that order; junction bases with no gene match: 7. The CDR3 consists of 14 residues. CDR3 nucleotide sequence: TGTGCCAGCAGCACCAGACTAGCAGAAGATACGCAGTATTTT. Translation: CASSTRLAEDTQYF. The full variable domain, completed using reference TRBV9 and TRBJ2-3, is DSGVTQTPKHLITATGQRVTLRCSPRSGDLSVYWYQQSLDQGLQFLIQYYNGEERAKGNILERFSAQQFPDLHSELNLSSLELGDSALYFCASSTRLAEDTQYFGPGTRLTVL.

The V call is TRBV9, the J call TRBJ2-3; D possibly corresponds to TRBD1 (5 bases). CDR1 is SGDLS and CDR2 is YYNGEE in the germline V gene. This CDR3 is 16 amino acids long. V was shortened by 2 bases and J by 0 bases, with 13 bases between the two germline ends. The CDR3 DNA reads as TGTGCCAGCAGCGTTTCCCCAGGGTACAGCACAGATACGCAGTATTTT. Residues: CASSVSPGYSTDTQYF.

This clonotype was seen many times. The CDR3 DNA reads as TGTGCCAGCAGCGTGTCACTTACCGACAGGGCTGACACTGAAGCTTTCTTT. Its protein is CASSVSLTDRADTEAFF. This sequence joins TRBV9 and TRBJ1-1; 7 bases line up with TRBD1. The CDR3 has 17 residues. With V trimmed by 2 bases and J by 3 bases, 13 bases remained unmatched. Germline V gives CDR1 SGDLS, CDR2 YYNGEE.

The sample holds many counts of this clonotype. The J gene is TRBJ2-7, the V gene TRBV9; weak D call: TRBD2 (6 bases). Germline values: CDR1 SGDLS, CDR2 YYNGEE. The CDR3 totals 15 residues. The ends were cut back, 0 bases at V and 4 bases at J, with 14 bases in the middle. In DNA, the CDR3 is TGTGCCAGCAGCGTAGACCCTAGTGGGAGGTACGAGCAGTACTTC. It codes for CASSVDPSGRYEQYF.

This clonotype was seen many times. The CDR3 sequence is CASSVVGTENTEAFF. The CDR3 DNA sequence: TGTGCCAGCAGCGTAGTCGGGACGGAGAACACTGAAGCTTTCTTT. The chain employs TRBV9 and TRBJ1-1; TRBD1 is a possible D gene (5 bases). V gave up 0 bases and J gave up 1 base, with 10 bases separating them. Germline CDR1 is SGDLS and CDR2 is YYNGEE. The CDR3 is 15 residues long.

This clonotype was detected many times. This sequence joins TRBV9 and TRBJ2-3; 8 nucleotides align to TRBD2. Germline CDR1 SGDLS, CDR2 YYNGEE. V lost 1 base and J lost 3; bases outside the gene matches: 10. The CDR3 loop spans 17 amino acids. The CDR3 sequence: CASSVSLGTSPTDTQYF. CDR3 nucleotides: TGTGCCAGCAGCGTAAGCCTCGGGACTAGTCCAACAGATACGCAGTATTTT.

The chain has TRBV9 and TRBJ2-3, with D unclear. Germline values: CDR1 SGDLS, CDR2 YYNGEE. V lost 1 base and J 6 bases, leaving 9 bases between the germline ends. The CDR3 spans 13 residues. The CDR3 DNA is TGTGCCAGCAGCGTATACGTATCGGATACGCAGTATTTT. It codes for CASSVYVSDTQYF.

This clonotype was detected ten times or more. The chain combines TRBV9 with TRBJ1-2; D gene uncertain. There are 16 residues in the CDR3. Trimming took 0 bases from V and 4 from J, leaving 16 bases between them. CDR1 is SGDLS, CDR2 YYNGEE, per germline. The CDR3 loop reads CASSVGGGPVAYGYTF. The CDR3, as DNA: TGTGCCAGCAGCGTAGGAGGAGGGCCTGTAGCCTATGGCTACACCTTC.

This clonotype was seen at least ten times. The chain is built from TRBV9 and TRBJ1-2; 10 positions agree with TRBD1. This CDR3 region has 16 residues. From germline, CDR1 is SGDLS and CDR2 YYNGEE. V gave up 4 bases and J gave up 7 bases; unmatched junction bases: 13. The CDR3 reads CASSPDRGPTIVGYTF. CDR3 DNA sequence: TGTGCCAGCAGCCCCGACAGGGGGCCTACTATCGTTGGCTACACCTTC.

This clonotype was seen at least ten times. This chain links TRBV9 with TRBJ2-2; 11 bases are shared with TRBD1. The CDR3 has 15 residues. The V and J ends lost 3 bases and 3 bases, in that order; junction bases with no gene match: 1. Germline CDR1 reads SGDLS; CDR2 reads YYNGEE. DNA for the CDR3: TGTGCCAGCAGCGGGGGACAGGGGGACACCGGGGAGCTGTTTTTT. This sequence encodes CASSGGQGDTGELFF.

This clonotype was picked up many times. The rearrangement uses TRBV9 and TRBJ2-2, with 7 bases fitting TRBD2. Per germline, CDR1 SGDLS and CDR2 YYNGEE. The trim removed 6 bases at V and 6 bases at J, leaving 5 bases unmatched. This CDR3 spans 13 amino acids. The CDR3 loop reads CASNPSGSGELFF. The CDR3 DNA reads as TGTGCCAGCAACCCTAGCGGCTCCGGGGAGCTGTTTTTT.

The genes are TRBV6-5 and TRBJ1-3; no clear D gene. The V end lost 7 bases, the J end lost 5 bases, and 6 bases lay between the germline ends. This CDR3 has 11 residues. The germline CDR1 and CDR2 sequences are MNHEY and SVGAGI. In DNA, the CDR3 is TGTGCCAGCACGACCCGAAACACCATATATTTT. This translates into CASTTRNTIYF.

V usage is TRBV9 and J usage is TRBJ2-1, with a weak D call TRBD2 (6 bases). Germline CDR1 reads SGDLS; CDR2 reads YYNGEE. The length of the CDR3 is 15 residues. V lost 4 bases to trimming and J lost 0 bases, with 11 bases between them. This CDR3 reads CASSPGGASYNEQFF. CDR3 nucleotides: TGTGCCAGCAGCCCCGGGGGAGCCTCCTACAATGAGCAGTTCTTC.